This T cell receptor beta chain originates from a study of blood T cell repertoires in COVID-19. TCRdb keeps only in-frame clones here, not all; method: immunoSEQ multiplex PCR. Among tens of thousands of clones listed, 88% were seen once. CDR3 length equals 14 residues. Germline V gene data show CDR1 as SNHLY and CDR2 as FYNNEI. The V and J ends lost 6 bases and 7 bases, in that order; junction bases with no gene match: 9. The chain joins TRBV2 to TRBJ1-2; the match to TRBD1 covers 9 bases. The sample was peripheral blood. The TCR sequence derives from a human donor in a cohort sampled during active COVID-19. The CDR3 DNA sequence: TGTGCCAGCAGCGAAAGGACAGGGGCGGGTGGCTACACCTTC. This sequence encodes CASSERTGAGGYTF.